The next 19 T cell receptor beta chains were all read from a single sample in a study of cytomegalovirus exposure and HLA in healthy donors. 13 Jbeta primers and 60 Vbeta primers were used for the PCR. Clones were read by immunoSEQ multiplex PCR, and TCRdb kept only the in-frame ones, dropping some. Of 150,000 to 200,000 clones in the sample, 80% to 90% were seen once. The sequenced sample consisted of PBMCs. These receptors were collected from a man younger than 35 in good health and CMV-seropositive.

The genes are TRBV7-2 and TRBJ2-2; a weak D match, TRBD1 (7 bases). V was pared by 4 bases and J by 1 base, with 10 bases between. The CDR3 contains 15 residues. The germline V gene encodes CDR1 SGHTA and CDR2 FQGNSA. CDR3 nucleotide sequence: TGTGCCAGCAGCTCCCAGGGGGGGAACACCGGGGAGCTGTTTTTT. As protein: CASSSQGGNTGELFF. Filled out from reference TRBV7-2 and TRBJ2-2, the complete variable domain reads GAGVSQSPSNKVTEKGKDVELRCDPISGHTALYWYRQSLGQGLEFLIYFQGNSAPDKSGLPSDRFSAERTGGSVSTLTIQRTQQEDSAVYLCASSSQGGNTGELFFGEGSRLTVL.

The chain carries TRBV30 and TRBJ2-3; possibly TRBD2 for D (5 bases). The CDR3 is 18 residues long. The ends were cut back, 2 bases at V and 2 bases at J, with 23 bases in the middle. CDR1 and CDR2 from the germline V gene are GTSNPN and SVGIG (reference sequence). CDR3 in DNA: TGTGCCTGGAGTATGTGGGCATCACCGGGATACTTCACAGATACGCAGTATTTT. Amino acids: CAWSMWASPGYFTDTQYF.

CDR3 coding DNA: TGTGCCAGCAGCCCCCGGACAGGGTCCGGCTACACCTTC. Amino acids: CASSPRTGSGYTF. The gene calls are TRBV7-2 and TRBJ1-2; 8 bases match TRBD1. CDR1 is SGHTA, CDR2 FQGNSA, per germline. V was pared by 5 bases and J by 8 bases, with 7 bases of the junction left unmatched. This CDR3 is 13 amino acids long.

V and J are TRBV7-7 and TRBJ2-5; weak D call: TRBD2 (6 bases). Germline-derived CDR1 and CDR2 are SSHAT and FNYEAQ (reference sequence). V shed 5 bases and J shed 3 bases, with 16 bases lying between them. The CDR3 runs 15 residues. The CDR3 DNA is TGTGCCAGCAGCGCCCGACCAGGAGGGGAAGAGACCCAGTACTTC. This translates into CASSARPGGEETQYF.

The genes are TRBV5-1 and TRBJ1-1, with D unclear. Germline V gene sequence: CDR1 SGHRS, CDR2 YFSETQ. V lost 6 bases to trimming and J lost 4 bases, with 7 bases between them. The CDR3 is made up of 11 amino acids. The CDR3 bases are TGCGCCAGCAACACCGCCACTGAAGCTTTCTTT. It translates to CASNTATEAFF.

CDR3 sequence: CASRAPGTETQYF. As DNA, the CDR3 is TGTGCCAGCAGAGCACCGGGAACAGAGACCCAGTACTTC. This sequence joins TRBV7-7 and TRBJ2-5, with D perhaps matching TRBD2 (5 bases). The CDR3 loop spans 13 amino acids. V dropped 6 bases and J dropped 4 bases, with 12 bases sitting between them. Germline values: CDR1 SSHAT, CDR2 FNYEAQ (reference sequence).

J is TRBJ2-5 and V is TRBV4-3; D remains unclear. V lost 0 bases and J lost 1, with 6 bases in between. Germline-derived CDR1 and CDR2 are LGHNA and YSLEER. This CDR3 contains 14 residues. The CDR3 protein is CASSQDRVQETQYF. The CDR3 DNA sequence: TGCGCCAGCAGCCAAGATCGGGTCCAAGAGACCCAGTACTTC.

This clone turned up a few times. This chain uses TRBV6-6 with TRBJ2-2; D not certain. The CDR3 covers 14 residues. Germline CDR1 is MNHNY and CDR2 is SVGAGI (reference sequence). Trimming shortened V by 6 bases and J by 4 bases, and 12 bases separated the two germline ends. The CDR3 coding sequence is TGTGCCAGCAGCCGTAATCCCGTCACCGGGGAGCTGTTTTTT. Protein: CASSRNPVTGELFF.

This chain joins TRBV19 and TRBJ2-7; D possibly corresponds to TRBD1 (6 bases). This CDR3 region has 14 residues. The germline V gene has CDR1 LNHDA and CDR2 SQIVND (reference sequence). The V end lost 5 bases, the J end lost 0 bases, and 11 bases lay between the germline ends. CDR3 protein: CASSLTGSSYEQYF. In DNA, the CDR3 is TGTGCCAGTAGTTTAACAGGGTCCTCCTACGAGCAGTACTTC.

V is TRBV9 and J is TRBJ2-1; 7 bases map to TRBD2. V shed 4 bases, J shed 5 bases, and the junction held 9 bases outside the gene matches. The CDR3 runs to 15 residues. Germline V CDR1 and CDR2: SGDLS, YYNGEE. CDR3: CASSSYGGTNNEQFF. The CDR3 region has the DNA TGTGCCAGCAGCTCATACGGGGGGACGAACAATGAGCAGTTCTTC.

The rearrangement joins TRBV7-2 to TRBJ2-5; D gene ambiguous. Near its end, the DNA agrees better with TRBJ2-7, so the J call may be wrong. CDR1 is SGHTA and CDR2 is FQGNSA in the germline V gene. CDR3 length: 12 residues. The CDR3 protein is CASSLYPVEQYF. Written as DNA, the CDR3 is TGTGCCAGCAGCTTATATCCGGTCGAGCAGTACTTC.

V is TRBV7-9 and J is TRBJ2-3; 7 nucleotides align to TRBD2. V lost 2 bases and J lost 1; bases outside the gene matches: 0. CDR1 and CDR2 (germline): SEHNR, FQNEAQ (reference sequence). The CDR3 contains 14 residues. Here the CDR3 DNA reads TGTGCCAGCAGCTTACGGGGGGGCACAGATACGCAGTATTTT. It translates to CASSLRGGTDTQYF.

The chain joins TRBV4-1 to TRBJ1-1, with 9 bases lining up with TRBD1. This CDR3 has 19 residues. Unmatched junction bases numbered 20, after V lost 2 bases and J lost 7 bases. Germline V lookup: CDR1 MGHRA, CDR2 YSYEKL. The CDR3 bases are TGCGCCAGCAGCCAACTTCCGGGACAGGGCACGTCGATGACCTATGAAGCTTTCTTT. This codes for CASSQLPGQGTSMTYEAFF.

The rearrangement uses TRBV19 and TRBJ2-3; 10 bases are shared with TRBD1. V lost 6 bases to trimming and J lost 6 bases; unmatched junction nucleotides: 9. The CDR3 is 15 amino acids. In germline, CDR1 is LNHDA, CDR2 SQIVND (reference sequence). The DNA for the CDR3 is TGTGCCAGTAGCAGACAGGGGGCTGAGACTGATACGCAGTATTTT. Its protein product is CASSRQGAETDTQYF.

About this clone: A junction end diverges from the germline sequence, so it may reflect a read error. The genes are TRBV7-9 and TRBJ1-2, with D possibly being TRBD1 (6 bases). Germline loops: CDR1 SEHNR, CDR2 FQNEAQ (reference sequence). The CDR3 spans 14 residues. The DNA of the CDR3 is TGTTCCAGCAGCTTAGGGGGTGAGGGCGATGGCTACACCTTC. Encoded protein: CSSSLGGEGDGYTF.

The chain couples TRBV18 to TRBJ1-6, with a possible D match to TRBD1 (5 bases). The CDR3 has 14 amino acids. V lost 0 bases and J 9 bases, leaving 9 bases between the germline ends. The germline V gene encodes CDR1 KGHSH and CDR2 LQKENI. The CDR3 loop is CASSPPGTGSPLHF. The DNA for the CDR3 is TGTGCCAGCTCACCACCGGGGACTGGTTCACCCCTCCACTTT.

The chain has TRBV11-2 and TRBJ1-6; TRBD1 matches at 8 bases. This CDR3 comprises 15 residues. After removal of 0 bases from V and 9 bases from J, the junction contained 4 bases not matched to a gene. Germline V gene data show CDR1 as SGHAT and CDR2 as FQNNGV. The CDR3: CASSLDTGQGSPLHF. The CDR3 region has the DNA TGTGCCAGCAGCTTAGATACAGGACAGGGTTCACCCCTCCACTTT.

This CDR3 reads CASSEVTGVVYEQYF. The CDR3 DNA reads as TGTGCCAGCAGTGAAGTCACAGGGGTCGTGTACGAGCAGTACTTC. The rearrangement uses TRBV6-1 and TRBJ2-7, with 7 bases identical to TRBD1. This CDR3 comprises 15 residues. J was trimmed by 4 bases and V by 1 base; bases with no gene match: 7. Germline V lookup: CDR1 MNHNS, CDR2 SASEGT.

This clone was detected only a few times. The chain combines TRBV6-6 with TRBJ2-7; perhaps TRBD1 as D (5 bases). The CDR3 length is 11 residues. V gave up 10 bases and J gave up 4 bases, with 11 bases separating them. Germline V lookup: CDR1 MNHNY, CDR2 SVGAGI (reference sequence). CDR3 DNA: TGTGCCATTCAGGGTGGGTACGAGCAGTACTTC. Translating it yields CAIQGGYEQYF.